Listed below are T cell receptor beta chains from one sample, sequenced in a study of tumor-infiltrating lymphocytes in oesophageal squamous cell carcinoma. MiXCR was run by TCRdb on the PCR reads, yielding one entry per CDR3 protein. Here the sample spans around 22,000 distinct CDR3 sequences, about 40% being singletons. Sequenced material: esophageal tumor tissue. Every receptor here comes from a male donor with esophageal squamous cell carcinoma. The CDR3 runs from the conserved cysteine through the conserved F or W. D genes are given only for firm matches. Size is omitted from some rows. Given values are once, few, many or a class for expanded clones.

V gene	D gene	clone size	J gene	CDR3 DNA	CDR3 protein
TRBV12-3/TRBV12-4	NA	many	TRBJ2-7	TGTGCCAGCAGTTTAGCGACCGCGGGCTACGAGCAGTACTTC	CASSLATAGYEQYF
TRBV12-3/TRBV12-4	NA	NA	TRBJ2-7	TGTGCCAGCAGTTTGGACGGGGCCTTAGCTGAGCAGTACTTC	CASSLDGALAEQYF
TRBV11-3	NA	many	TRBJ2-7	TGTGCCAGCAGCTTAGATCCCAGTTCCTACGAGCAGTACTTC	CASSLDPSSYEQYF
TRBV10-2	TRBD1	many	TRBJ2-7	TGCGCCAGCAGTCATCCGGGACAGGGGAGCAACGAGCAGTACTTC	CASSHPGQGSNEQYF
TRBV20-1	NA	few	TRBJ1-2	TGCAGTGGAGGGCCCCTTTCCACCTACACCTTC	CSGGPLSTYTF
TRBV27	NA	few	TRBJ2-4	TGTGCCAGCAGTTTACAGGGATCTGGGAACATTCAGTACTTC	CASSLQGSGNIQYF
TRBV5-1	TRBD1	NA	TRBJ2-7	TGCGCCAGCAGCTTGGCCCGGACAGGGGTCCACGAGCAGTACTTC	CASSLARTGVHEQYF
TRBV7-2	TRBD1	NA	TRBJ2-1	TGTGCCAGCAGCTTGAAGACAGGGTACAATGAGCAGTTCTTC	CASSLKTGYNEQFF
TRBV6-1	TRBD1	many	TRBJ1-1	TGTGCCAGCACCAGACAGGGGGCAGGAACTGAAGCTTTCTTT	CASTRQGAGTEAFF
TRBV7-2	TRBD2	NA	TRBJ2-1	TGTGCCAGCAAGGAAGGGGCGGGAGTAGGATACAATGAGCAGTTCTTC	CASKEGAGVGYNEQFF
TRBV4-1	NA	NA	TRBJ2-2	TGCGCCAGCAGCCAAGGCGACAGGAACACCGGGGAGCTGTTTTTT	CASSQGDRNTGELFF
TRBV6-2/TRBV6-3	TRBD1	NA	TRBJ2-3	TGTGCCAGCAGTGACGGACAGGGCTACACGCAGTATTTT	CASSDGQGYTQYF
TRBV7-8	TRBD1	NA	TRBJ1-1	TGTGCCAGCAGCTGGACAGGGGGCACTGAAGCTTTCTTT	CASSWTGGTEAFF
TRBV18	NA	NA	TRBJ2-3	TGTGCCAGCTCACCAGAACAAGATACGCAGTATTTT	CASSPEQDTQYF
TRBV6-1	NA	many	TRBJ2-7	TGTGCCGGGACCGACAGGGAGGGGTCCTACGAGCAGTACTTC	CAGTDREGSYEQYF
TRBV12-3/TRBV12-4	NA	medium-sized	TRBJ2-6	TGTGCCAGCAGTCGGGACACGCACTCTGGGGCCAACGTCCTGACTTTC	CASSRDTHSGANVLTF
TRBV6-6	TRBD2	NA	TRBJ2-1	TGTGCCAGCAGTTGGGGACTAGCGGACTACAATGAGCAGTTCTTC	CASSWGLADYNEQFF
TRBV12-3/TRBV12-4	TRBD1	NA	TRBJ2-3	TGTGCCAGCAGTTTAGGACAGGGGAGCACAGATACGCAGTATTTT	CASSLGQGSTDTQYF
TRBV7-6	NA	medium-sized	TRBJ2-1	TGTGCCAGCAGCTCCCAACAGGCAAATGAGCAGTTCTTC	CASSSQQANEQFF
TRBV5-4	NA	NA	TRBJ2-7	TGTGCCAGCAGCTTGATCACAGAGTATAATTCACCCCTCCACTTC	CASSLITEYNSPLHF
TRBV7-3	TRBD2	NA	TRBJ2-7	TGTGCCAGCAGCTTTGAGGCTAGCGGGAGTTACGAGCAGTACTTC	CASSFEASGSYEQYF
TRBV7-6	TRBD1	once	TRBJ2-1	TGTGCCAGCAGCCCCAGACAGGGGTCCAGCAATGAGCAGTTCTTC	CASSPRQGSSNEQFF
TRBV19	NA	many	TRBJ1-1	TGTGCCAGTAGTCCCGTCTCGGGGGCGGGGGTGACTGAAGCTTTCTTT	CASSPVSGAGVTEAFF
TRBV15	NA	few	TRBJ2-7	TGTGCCACCAGCGGGGCAGGGGAGATTTCCTACGAGCAGTACTTC	CATSGAGEISYEQYF
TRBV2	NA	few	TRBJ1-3	TGTGCCAGCAGCAAGAGGGGTCAGGGCTCCACTGGAAACACCATATATTTT	CASSKRGQGSTGNTIYF